A selection of T cell receptor beta chains follows, all from one sample in a study of vaccination and CD4 T cells after COVID-19. TCRdb reprocessed the PCR reads with MiXCR, giving one entry per CDR3 protein. The sample has some 13,000 distinct CDR3 sequences, roughly 57% seen once. Antigens for these TCRs are unknown. Sequences were obtained from CD4+ T cells from blood, cultured in vitro. Receptors were obtained from a human donor who had recovered from COVID-19. The conserved cysteine and the conserved F or W are not part of the CDR3 here. Each record gives: D gene, J gene, V gene, CDR3 protein. A D gene is named only where the DNA matches it firmly.

D gene: .
J gene: TRBJ2-7
V gene: TRBV20-1
CDR3 protein: SARGLQYEQY

D gene: TRBD1
J gene: TRBJ2-3
V gene: TRBV6-1
CDR3 protein: ASTARTGTGPDTQY

D gene: .
J gene: TRBJ1-1
V gene: TRBV19
CDR3 protein: ASSITRIMNTEAF

D gene: .
J gene: TRBJ2-1
V gene: TRBV2
CDR3 protein: ASSAHNEQF

D gene: TRBD1
J gene: TRBJ2-5
V gene: TRBV10-3
CDR3 protein: AISPGDREGETQY

D gene: .
J gene: TRBJ1-2
V gene: TRBV18
CDR3 protein: ASSPGAGGGYT

D gene: .
J gene: TRBJ1-2
V gene: TRBV19
CDR3 protein: ASSITQNYGYT

D gene: TRBD2
J gene: TRBJ2-5
V gene: TRBV20-1
CDR3 protein: SATYGLAALSETQY

D gene: TRBD2
J gene: TRBJ2-2
V gene: TRBV19
CDR3 protein: ASSTLRGSGRTGELF

D gene: .
J gene: TRBJ2-4
V gene: TRBV6-1
CDR3 protein: ASCSPYWNIQY

D gene: TRBD1
J gene: TRBJ2-2
V gene: TRBV27
CDR3 protein: ASSGTANTGELF

D gene: .
J gene: TRBJ2-7
V gene: TRBV29-1
CDR3 protein: SVNHSGPNYEQY

D gene: TRBD1
J gene: TRBJ2-6
V gene: TRBV2
CDR3 protein: ASSLTGTGANVLT

D gene: .
J gene: TRBJ2-5
V gene: TRBV19
CDR3 protein: ASRRQGGGETQY

D gene: TRBD1
J gene: TRBJ1-1
V gene: TRBV20-1
CDR3 protein: SAEWTGYDTEAF

D gene: .
J gene: TRBJ2-7
V gene: TRBV30
CDR3 protein: AWSVKMFDEQY

D gene: .
J gene: TRBJ1-4
V gene: TRBV10-1
CDR3 protein: ASSEPGQAPF

D gene: .
J gene: TRBJ2-1
V gene: TRBV20-1
CDR3 protein: STQFSSGRDGEQF

D gene: TRBD2
J gene: TRBJ2-7
V gene: TRBV20-1
CDR3 protein: SASSSSGSPIYEQY

D gene: .
J gene: TRBJ2-7
V gene: TRBV24-1
CDR3 protein: ATSVGYEQY

D gene: .
J gene: TRBJ1-5
V gene: TRBV28
CDR3 protein: ASSFLGRRNYQPQH

D gene: .
J gene: TRBJ1-5
V gene: TRBV7-2
CDR3 protein: ASSLVATVNQPQH

D gene: TRBD2
J gene: TRBJ2-1
V gene: TRBV10-3
CDR3 protein: AINTASGSDGHEQF

D gene: .
J gene: TRBJ2-7
V gene: TRBV20-1
CDR3 protein: SARAQPSGHPFSYEQY

D gene: TRBD1
J gene: TRBJ2-1
V gene: TRBV20-1
CDR3 protein: SADPGQGRYNEQF

D gene: .
J gene: TRBJ2-1
V gene: TRBV7-6
CDR3 protein: ANSLGLDYNEQF

D gene: .
J gene: TRBJ1-2
V gene: TRBV6-2/TRBV6-3
CDR3 protein: ASSYRTVYGGYT

D gene: TRBD1
J gene: TRBJ1-2
V gene: TRBV6-5
CDR3 protein: ANSYRRTGGAYGYT

D gene: TRBD2
J gene: TRBJ2-7
V gene: TRBV28
CDR3 protein: ASSPPSGGSYEQY

D gene: .
J gene: TRBJ1-3
V gene: TRBV6-5
CDR3 protein: ASSYGNTIY

D gene: .
J gene: TRBJ2-1
V gene: TRBV4-3
CDR3 protein: ASSQLGLSSYNEQF

D gene: .
J gene: TRBJ2-5
V gene: TRBV20-1
CDR3 protein: SARALAHQETQY

D gene: .
J gene: TRBJ1-1
V gene: TRBV20-1
CDR3 protein: SASATSNTEAF

D gene: TRBD2
J gene: TRBJ2-2
V gene: TRBV25-1
CDR3 protein: ASSGVAGGPSGELF

D gene: .
J gene: TRBJ1-5
V gene: TRBV20-1
CDR3 protein: SAVEGGQPQH

D gene: TRBD2
J gene: TRBJ2-5
V gene: TRBV19
CDR3 protein: ASSQGTSGRVEETQY

D gene: TRBD1
J gene: TRBJ1-2
V gene: TRBV6-2/TRBV6-3
CDR3 protein: ASSSDRGMVYT

D gene: .
J gene: TRBJ1-1
V gene: TRBV6-1
CDR3 protein: ASTQDGGNTEAF

D gene: TRBD2
J gene: TRBJ2-5
V gene: TRBV2
CDR3 protein: ATRGPTQLGTSEVQEQETQY

D gene: .
J gene: TRBJ2-1
V gene: TRBV6-1
CDR3 protein: ASSDQGSYNEQF

D gene: .
J gene: TRBJ2-1
V gene: TRBV7-9
CDR3 protein: ASSLISLTDVLEV

D gene: TRBD2
J gene: TRBJ2-5
V gene: TRBV7-2
CDR3 protein: ASGALAGEAETQY